This is a list of T cell receptor beta chains from one sample in a study of T cells in Graves' hyperthyroidism and ophthalmopathy. TCRdb reprocessed the multiplex PCR reads with MiXCR, giving one entry per CDR3 protein. This sample has about 270,000 distinct CDR3 sequences, with about 25% found just once. The sequenced sample consisted of blood. These receptors all stem from a man aged 40-55 years with Graves' hyperthyroidism that later progressed to Graves' ophthalmopathy. Both conserved end residues are part of each CDR3. D genes are given only for firm matches. A row's size may be missing; if present it is once, few, many or a size class.

clone size: many
J gene: TRBJ2-7
D gene: TRBD2
V gene: TRBV2
CDR3 protein: CASSTGTSGTYEQYF
CDR3 DNA: TGTGCCAGCAGTACCGGGACTAGCGGGACCTACGAGCAGTACTTC

clone size: NA
J gene: TRBJ1-5
D gene: NA
V gene: TRBV7-2
CDR3 protein: CASSSELNQPQHF
CDR3 DNA: TGTGCCAGCAGCTCCGAACTGAATCAGCCCCAGCATTTT

clone size: many
J gene: TRBJ1-1
D gene: NA
V gene: TRBV19
CDR3 protein: CASSTDWDPTEAFF
CDR3 DNA: TGTGCCAGTAGTACCGATTGGGACCCCACTGAAGCTTTCTTT

clone size: many
J gene: TRBJ1-2
D gene: NA
V gene: TRBV6-2/TRBV6-3
CDR3 protein: CATFRDIASGYGYTF
CDR3 DNA: TGTGCCACCTTCCGGGACATCGCCTCGGGCTATGGCTACACCTTC

clone size: many
J gene: TRBJ1-6
D gene: NA
V gene: TRBV20-1
CDR3 protein: CSARKVPPLHF
CDR3 DNA: TGCAGTGCTAGGAAAGTCCCACCCCTCCACTTT

clone size: NA
J gene: TRBJ1-6
D gene: NA
V gene: TRBV5-6
CDR3 protein: CASTSVGGRYNSPLHF
CDR3 DNA: TGTGCCAGCACCTCGGTAGGGGGAAGGTATAATTCACCCCTCCACTTT

clone size: many
J gene: TRBJ1-5
D gene: TRBD1
V gene: TRBV20-1
CDR3 protein: CSASKQGLGNQPQHF
CDR3 DNA: TGCAGTGCAAGCAAACAGGGGTTGGGCAATCAGCCCCAGCATTTT

clone size: many
J gene: TRBJ1-2
D gene: TRBD1
V gene: TRBV7-9
CDR3 protein: CASSAPGQGYGYTF
CDR3 DNA: TGTGCCAGCAGCGCTCCGGGACAGGGGTATGGCTACACCTTC

clone size: many
J gene: TRBJ1-5
D gene: NA
V gene: TRBV12-3/TRBV12-4
CDR3 protein: CASSLGRNQPQHF
CDR3 DNA: TGTGCCAGCAGCTTAGGAAGGAATCAGCCCCAGCATTTT

clone size: NA
J gene: TRBJ2-5
D gene: NA
V gene: TRBV27
CDR3 protein: CASSPNPLGAQETQYF
CDR3 DNA: TGTGCCAGCAGTCCGAACCCACTAGGAGCCCAAGAGACCCAGTACTTC

clone size: few
J gene: TRBJ2-7
D gene: TRBD2
V gene: TRBV29-1
CDR3 protein: CSVEAVAGFSYEQYF
CDR3 DNA: TGCAGCGTTGAAGCGGTAGCGGGGTTCTCCTACGAGCAGTACTTC

clone size: many
J gene: TRBJ1-1
D gene: NA
V gene: TRBV7-6
CDR3 protein: CASSLGHPGNTEAFF
CDR3 DNA: TGTGCCAGCAGCTTAGGCCATCCGGGGAACACTGAAGCTTTCTTT

clone size: many
J gene: TRBJ2-7
D gene: TRBD1
V gene: TRBV29-1
CDR3 protein: CSVAGTGWEQYF
CDR3 DNA: TGCAGCGTTGCGGGGACAGGGTGGGAGCAGTACTTC

clone size: once
J gene: TRBJ2-2
D gene: TRBD1
V gene: TRBV6-5
CDR3 protein: CASSYNGGTAFTGELFF
CDR3 DNA: TGTGCCAGCAGTTACAATGGTGGGACAGCCTTCACCGGGGAGCTGTTTTTT

clone size: many
J gene: TRBJ1-1
D gene: NA
V gene: TRBV10-3
CDR3 protein: CAISETYEDTEAFF
CDR3 DNA: TGTGCCATCAGTGAGACCTATGAGGACACTGAAGCTTTCTTT

clone size: many
J gene: TRBJ2-5
D gene: NA
V gene: TRBV6-2/TRBV6-3
CDR3 protein: CASRARDFKETQYF
CDR3 DNA: TGTGCCAGCAGGGCAAGGGACTTTAAAGAGACCCAGTACTTC

clone size: NA
J gene: TRBJ2-7
D gene: TRBD1
V gene: TRBV12-3/TRBV12-4
CDR3 protein: CASSLVGQAYEQYF
CDR3 DNA: TGTGCCAGCAGTTTAGTGGGACAGGCCTACGAGCAGTACTTC

clone size: many
J gene: TRBJ2-5
D gene: NA
V gene: TRBV27
CDR3 protein: CASSFSAPGRGGTQETQYF
CDR3 DNA: TGTGCCAGCAGTTTTTCGGCCCCCGGCAGGGGCGGGACCCAAGAGACCCAGTACTTC

clone size: NA
J gene: TRBJ2-5
D gene: NA
V gene: TRBV6-2/TRBV6-3
CDR3 protein: CASSYSPGTSPVYF
CDR3 DNA: TGTGCCAGCAGTTACAGCCCGGGGACGTCTCCGGTGTACTTC

clone size: many
J gene: TRBJ1-1
D gene: NA
V gene: TRBV5-1
CDR3 protein: CASSLLMNTEAFF
CDR3 DNA: TGCGCCAGCAGCTTGCTCATGAACACTGAAGCTTTCTTT

clone size: many
J gene: TRBJ2-2
D gene: TRBD1
V gene: TRBV24-1
CDR3 protein: CATKGQMNTGELFF
CDR3 DNA: TGTGCCACCAAGGGACAGATGAACACCGGGGAGCTGTTTTTT

clone size: many
J gene: TRBJ2-5
D gene: NA
V gene: TRBV20-1
CDR3 protein: CSATTTELETQYF
CDR3 DNA: TGCAGTGCTACAACGACGGAGTTAGAGACCCAGTACTTC

clone size: NA
J gene: TRBJ1-2
D gene: NA
V gene: TRBV28
CDR3 protein: CASSLGGLEGYTF
CDR3 DNA: TGTGCCAGCAGTTTAGGTGGGCTTGAAGGCTACACCTTC

clone size: NA
J gene: TRBJ2-7
D gene: NA
V gene: TRBV15
CDR3 protein: CATSRDLGLAYEQYF
CDR3 DNA: TGTGCCACCAGCAGAGATCTAGGCCTAGCCTACGAGCAGTACTTC

clone size: many
J gene: TRBJ1-3
D gene: NA
V gene: TRBV5-1
CDR3 protein: CASSLVRTSGNTIYF
CDR3 DNA: TGCGCCAGCAGCTTGGTTCGGACCTCTGGAAACACCATATATTTT

clone size: many
J gene: TRBJ2-7
D gene: NA
V gene: TRBV24-1
CDR3 protein: CATSISWEQYF
CDR3 DNA: TGTGCCACCAGTATTTCCTGGGAGCAGTACTTC

clone size: NA
J gene: TRBJ1-1
D gene: NA
V gene: TRBV15
CDR3 protein: CATSRDRVMNTEAFF
CDR3 DNA: TGTGCCACCAGCAGAGACAGGGTGATGAACACTGAAGCTTTCTTT

clone size: NA
J gene: TRBJ2-5
D gene: NA
V gene: TRBV12-3/TRBV12-4
CDR3 protein: CASSLRARFQETQYF
CDR3 DNA: TGTGCCAGCAGTTTAAGGGCGCGGTTCCAAGAGACCCAGTACTTC

clone size: NA
J gene: TRBJ1-1
D gene: NA
V gene: TRBV30
CDR3 protein: CAWSVQRGTEAFF
CDR3 DNA: TGTGCCTGGAGTGTACAAAGGGGTACTGAAGCTTTCTTT